This entry features one TCR beta chain sequence. Its antigen is not identified. The record originates from a study of T cell responses to AZD1222 COVID-19 vaccine. General study findings and limits: Spike-specific TCR breadth rose after two AZD1222 doses, and depth rose as well. Among AZD1222 vaccinees, only six were seropositive at baseline.

V lost 5 bases, J lost 3 bases, and 7 bases stayed unmatched. Germline V CDR1 and CDR2: SGHVS, FQNEAQ. The CDR3 length is 14 residues. Clones were read by immunoSEQ multiplex PCR, and TCRdb kept only the in-frame ones, dropping some. The data show tens of thousands of clones, with more than 80% seen just once and 2.5% held by the top ten. This receptor was taken from an adult in good health. This chain joins TRBV7-8 and TRBJ2-7, with TRBD1 identical over 7 bases. The specimen comprised peripheral blood, sampled on day 0 of AZD1222 vaccination. The DNA for the CDR3 is TGTGCCAGCAGCCTCACAGGGGTGGACTACGAGCAGTACTTC. Its protein product is CASSLTGVDYEQYF.